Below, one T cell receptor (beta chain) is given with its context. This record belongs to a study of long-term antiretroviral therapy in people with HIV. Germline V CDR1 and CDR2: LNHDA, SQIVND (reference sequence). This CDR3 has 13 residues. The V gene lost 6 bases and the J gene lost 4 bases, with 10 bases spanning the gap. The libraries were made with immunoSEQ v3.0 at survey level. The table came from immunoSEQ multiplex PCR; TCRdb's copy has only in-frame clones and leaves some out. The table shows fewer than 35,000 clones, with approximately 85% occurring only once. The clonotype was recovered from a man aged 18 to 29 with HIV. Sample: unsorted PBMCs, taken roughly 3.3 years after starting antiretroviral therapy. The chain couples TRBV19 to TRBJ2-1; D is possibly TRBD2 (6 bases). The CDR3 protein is CASSLASYNEQFF. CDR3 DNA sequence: TGTGCCAGTAGCCTAGCGAGTTACAATGAGCAGTTCTTC.